Here is one T cell receptor (beta chain) with its context. Germline CDR1 MNHNY, CDR2 SVGAGI (reference sequence). The CDR3 contains 14 residues. With 8 bases clipped from V and 4 bases from J, the junction kept 6 bases outside the gene matches. The data originate from a study of blood T cell repertoires in COVID-19. Study background: Both acute and convalescent COVID-19 samples were obtained from the United States, Italy and Spain.

In the authors' workflow: Amplification of reference gene primers provided the estimated nucleated cell counts. Libraries were prepared by immunoSEQ multiplex PCR; TCRdb keeps only in-frame clonotypes and omits some of them. That table furnishes V, J and clone size, whereas the DNA furnished D and trimming. The sample includes a few hundred thousand clones, 88% of them seen just once. V is TRBV6-6 and J is TRBJ2-7; 12 bases are shared with TRBD1. This receptor was taken from a woman in her 70s with COVID-19, enrolled during active disease. The sequenced sample was peripheral blood. CDR3 protein: CASLTGQGAYEQYF. The CDR3 DNA reads TGTGCCAGCCTTACGGGACAGGGGGCTTACGAGCAGTACTTC.